This T cell receptor beta chain was captured in a study of T cell responses to AZD1222 COVID-19 vaccine. Study context: Samples with a second dose at about 4 or about 12 weeks were pooled together. General observations from the study: Per reports, nearly half of all spike-specific TCRs target regions that are unmutated in variants. The number of AZD1222 recipients seropositive at baseline was only 5 to 7.

The CDR3 spans 14 residues. With V trimmed by 7 bases and J by 2 bases, 4 bases remained unmatched. In germline, CDR1 is MGHRA, CDR2 YSYEKL. The repertoire was sequenced with immunoSEQ multiplex PCR; TCRdb's copy has only in-frame clones and lacks some. Altogether 150,000 or so clones are present, 91% being singletons, with the ten largest covering 1.4% to 1.5%. For this clone: Its antigen is undetermined.

This TCR was sampled from an adult in good health. The sample here was peripheral blood, taken on day 0 of AZD1222 vaccination. The V call is TRBV4-1, the J call TRBJ2-7; the match to TRBD1 covers 11 bases. The CDR3 loop reads CASTSDRGPYEQYF. The CDR3 DNA sequence: TGCGCCAGCACCTCGGACAGGGGGCCCTACGAGCAGTACTTC.